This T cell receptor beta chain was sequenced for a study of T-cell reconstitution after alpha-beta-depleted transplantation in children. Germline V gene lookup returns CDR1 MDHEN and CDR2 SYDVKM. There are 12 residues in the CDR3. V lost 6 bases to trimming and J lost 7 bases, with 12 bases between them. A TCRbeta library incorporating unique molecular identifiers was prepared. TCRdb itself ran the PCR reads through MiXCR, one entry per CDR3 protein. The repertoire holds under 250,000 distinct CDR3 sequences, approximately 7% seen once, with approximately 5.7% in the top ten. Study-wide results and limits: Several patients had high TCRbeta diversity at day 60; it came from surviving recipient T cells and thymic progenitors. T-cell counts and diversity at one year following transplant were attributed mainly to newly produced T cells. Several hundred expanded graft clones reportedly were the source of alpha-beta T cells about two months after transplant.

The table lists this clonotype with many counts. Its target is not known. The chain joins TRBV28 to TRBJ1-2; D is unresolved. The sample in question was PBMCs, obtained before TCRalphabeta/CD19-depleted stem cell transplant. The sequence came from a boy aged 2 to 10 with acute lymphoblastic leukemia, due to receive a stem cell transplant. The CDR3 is CASSDSRFGYTF. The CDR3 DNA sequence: TGTGCCAGCAGCGATTCTCGATTTGGCTACACCTTC.